The clone carrying this TCR beta chain was seen ten or more times. The data derive from a study of tumor-infiltrating lymphocytes in oesophageal squamous cell carcinoma. The CDR3 length is 13 residues. V gave up 6 bases and J gave up 5 bases, with 13 bases separating them. Germline CDR1 reads KGHSH; CDR2 reads LQKENI. TCRdb re-analysed the PCR reads in MiXCR, keeping a single row per CDR3 protein. The sample consists of about 17,000 distinct CDR3 sequences, 42% of them appearing once. The sequenced sample consisted of normal esophageal tissue next to the tumor. This rearrangement joins TRBV18 to TRBJ2-5; possibly TRBD2 for D (6 bases). This receptor was obtained from a female donor with esophageal squamous cell carcinoma. CDR3: CASSPEAGETQYF. The CDR3 bases are TGTGCCAGCTCCCCCGAGGCGGGGGAGACCCAGTACTTC. Full variable domain (rest looked up from reference TRBV18 and TRBJ2-5): NAGVMQNPRHLVRRRGQEARLRCSPMKGHSHVYWYRQLPEEGLKFMVYLQKENIIDESGMPKERFSAEFPKEGPSILRIQQVVRGDSAAYFCASSPEAGETQYFGPGTRLLVL.